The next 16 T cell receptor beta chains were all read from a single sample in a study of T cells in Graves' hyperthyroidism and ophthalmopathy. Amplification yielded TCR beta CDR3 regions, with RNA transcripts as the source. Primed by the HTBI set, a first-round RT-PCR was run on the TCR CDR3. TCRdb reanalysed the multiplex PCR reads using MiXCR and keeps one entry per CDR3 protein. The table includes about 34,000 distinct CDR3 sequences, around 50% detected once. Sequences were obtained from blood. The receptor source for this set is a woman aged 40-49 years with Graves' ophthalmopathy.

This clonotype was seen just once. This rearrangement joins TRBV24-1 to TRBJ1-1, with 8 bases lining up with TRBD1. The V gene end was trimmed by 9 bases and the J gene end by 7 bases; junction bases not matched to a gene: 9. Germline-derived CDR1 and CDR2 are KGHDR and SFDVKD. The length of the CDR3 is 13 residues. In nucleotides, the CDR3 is TGTGCCACCTCCCGACAGGGGTTGAGTGAAGCTTTCTTT. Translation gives CATSRQGLSEAFF.

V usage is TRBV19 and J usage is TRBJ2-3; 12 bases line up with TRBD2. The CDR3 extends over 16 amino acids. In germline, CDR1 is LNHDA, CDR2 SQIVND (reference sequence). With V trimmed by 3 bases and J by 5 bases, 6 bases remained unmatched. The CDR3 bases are TGTGCCAGTAGTATTCTAGCGGGAGGGGGTGGAGATACGCAGTATTTT. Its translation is CASSILAGGGGDTQYF.

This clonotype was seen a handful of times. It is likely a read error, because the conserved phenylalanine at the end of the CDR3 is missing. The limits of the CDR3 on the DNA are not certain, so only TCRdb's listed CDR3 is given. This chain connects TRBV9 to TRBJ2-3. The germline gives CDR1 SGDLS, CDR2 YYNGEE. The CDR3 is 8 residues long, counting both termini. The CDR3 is CASSVGDS.

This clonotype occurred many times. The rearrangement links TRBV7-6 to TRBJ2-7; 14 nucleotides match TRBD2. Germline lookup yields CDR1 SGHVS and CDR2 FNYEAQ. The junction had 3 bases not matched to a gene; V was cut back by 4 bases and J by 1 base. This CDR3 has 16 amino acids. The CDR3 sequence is CASSSGLAGESYEQYF. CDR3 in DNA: TGTGCCAGCAGCTCGGGACTAGCGGGGGAGTCCTACGAGCAGTACTTC.

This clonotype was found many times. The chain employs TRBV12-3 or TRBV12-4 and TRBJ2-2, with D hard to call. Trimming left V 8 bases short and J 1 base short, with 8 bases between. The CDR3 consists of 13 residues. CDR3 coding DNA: TGTGCCAGCGCATTAGAGAACACCGGGGAGCTGTTTTTT. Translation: CASALENTGELFF.

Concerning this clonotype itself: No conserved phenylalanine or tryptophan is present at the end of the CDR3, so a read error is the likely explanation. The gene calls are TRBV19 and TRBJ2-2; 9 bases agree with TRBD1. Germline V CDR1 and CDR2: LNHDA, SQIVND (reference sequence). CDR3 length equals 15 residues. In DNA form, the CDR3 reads TGTGCCAGTAGACAGGGGGCGCTGGCTACCGTGGAGCTGTTTTAT. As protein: CASRQGALATVELFY.

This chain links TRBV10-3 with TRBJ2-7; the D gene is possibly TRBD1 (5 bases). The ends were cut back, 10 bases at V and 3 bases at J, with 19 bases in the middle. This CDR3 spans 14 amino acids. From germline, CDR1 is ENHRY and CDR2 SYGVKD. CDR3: CASTPGGAIYEQYF. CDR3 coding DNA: TGTGCCAGCACTCCTGGTGGGGCAATCTACGAGCAGTACTTC.

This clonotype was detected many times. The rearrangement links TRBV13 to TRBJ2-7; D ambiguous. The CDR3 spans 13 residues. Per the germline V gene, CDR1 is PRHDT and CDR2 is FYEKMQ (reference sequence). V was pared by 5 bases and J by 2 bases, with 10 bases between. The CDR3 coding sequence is TGTGCCAGCAGCCTTACCCACGCCTACGAGCAGTACTTC. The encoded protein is CASSLTHAYEQYF. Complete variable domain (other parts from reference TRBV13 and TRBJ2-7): AAGVIQSPRHLIKEKRETATLKCYPIPRHDTVYWYQQGPGQDPQFLISFYEKMQSDKGSIPDRFSAQQFSDYHSELNMSSLELGDSALYFCASSLTHAYEQYFGPGTRLTVT.

The CDR3 DNA follows: TGCAGTGGAAAGACCGGGTATAGCAATCAGCCCCAGCATTTT. Translating it yields CSGKTGYSNQPQHF. This chain connects TRBV20-1 to TRBJ1-5; no reliable D call. CDR1 is DFQATT and CDR2 is SNEGSKA in the germline V gene (reference sequence). Trimming pared 7 bases from V and 0 bases from J, leaving 13 bases between. The CDR3 consists of 14 residues.

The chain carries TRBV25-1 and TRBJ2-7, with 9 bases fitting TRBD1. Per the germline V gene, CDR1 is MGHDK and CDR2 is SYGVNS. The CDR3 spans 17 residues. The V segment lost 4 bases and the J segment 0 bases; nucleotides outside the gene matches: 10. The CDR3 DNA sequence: TGTGCCAGCAGTGCCTCCTTTGGACAGGGGCCCTCCTACGAGCAGTACTTC. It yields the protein CASSASFGQGPSYEQYF.

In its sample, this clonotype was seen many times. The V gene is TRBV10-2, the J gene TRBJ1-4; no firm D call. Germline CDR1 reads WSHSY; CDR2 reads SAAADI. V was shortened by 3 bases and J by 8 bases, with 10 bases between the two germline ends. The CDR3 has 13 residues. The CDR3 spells CASSDAGGEKLFF. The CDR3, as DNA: TGCGCCAGCAGTGATGCGGGCGGAGAAAAACTGTTTTTT.

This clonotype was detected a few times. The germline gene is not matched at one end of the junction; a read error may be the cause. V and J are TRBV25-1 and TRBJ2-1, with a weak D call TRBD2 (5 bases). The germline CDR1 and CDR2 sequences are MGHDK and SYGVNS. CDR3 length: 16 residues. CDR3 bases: TGTGCCAGCAGTGACCCCAATAGCCTAGCAAACAATGAGCAATTCTTC. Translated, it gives CASSDPNSLANNEQFF.

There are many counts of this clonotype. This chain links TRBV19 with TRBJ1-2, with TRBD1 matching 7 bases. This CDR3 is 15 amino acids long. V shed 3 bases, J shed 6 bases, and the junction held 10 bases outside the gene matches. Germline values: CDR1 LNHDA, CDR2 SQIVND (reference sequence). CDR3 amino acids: CASSMEQGRSDGYTF. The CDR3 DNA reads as TGTGCCAGTAGTATGGAACAGGGGCGCAGTGATGGCTACACCTTC.

DNA for the CDR3: TGTGCCAGCGCCTCCCGCAGGGGCACGGAAGCTTTCTTT. This codes for CASASRRGTEAFF. The rearrangement links TRBV12-3 or TRBV12-4 to TRBJ1-1; D possibly corresponds to TRBD1 (6 bases). V lost 8 bases and J 8 bases, leaving 18 bases between the germline ends. This CDR3 has 13 amino acids.

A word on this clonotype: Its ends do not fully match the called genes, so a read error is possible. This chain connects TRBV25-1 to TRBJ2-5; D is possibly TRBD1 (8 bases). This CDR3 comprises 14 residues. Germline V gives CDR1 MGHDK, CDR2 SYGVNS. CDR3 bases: TGTGCCAGTAGTGTTACAGGGGGGAGGGTGACCCAGTACTTC. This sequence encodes CASSVTGGRVTQYF.

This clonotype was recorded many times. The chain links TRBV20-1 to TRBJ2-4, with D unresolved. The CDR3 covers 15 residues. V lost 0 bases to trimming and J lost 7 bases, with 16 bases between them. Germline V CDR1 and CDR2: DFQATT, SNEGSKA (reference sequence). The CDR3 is CSARDSTAYANIQYF. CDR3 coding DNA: TGCAGTGCTAGAGACTCAACAGCTTATGCCAACATTCAGTACTTC.